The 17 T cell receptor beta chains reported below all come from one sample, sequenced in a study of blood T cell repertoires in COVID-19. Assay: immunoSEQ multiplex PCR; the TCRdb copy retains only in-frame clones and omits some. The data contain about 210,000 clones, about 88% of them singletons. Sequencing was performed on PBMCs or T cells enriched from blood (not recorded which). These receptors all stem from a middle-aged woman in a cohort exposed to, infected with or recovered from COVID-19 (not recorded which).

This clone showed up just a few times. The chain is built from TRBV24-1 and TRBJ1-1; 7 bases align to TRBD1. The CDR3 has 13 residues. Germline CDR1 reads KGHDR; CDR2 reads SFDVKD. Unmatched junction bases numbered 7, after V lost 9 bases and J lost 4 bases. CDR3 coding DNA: TGTGCCACCCAAAAACAGGGGAGCACTGAAGCTTTCTTT. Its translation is CATQKQGSTEAFF.

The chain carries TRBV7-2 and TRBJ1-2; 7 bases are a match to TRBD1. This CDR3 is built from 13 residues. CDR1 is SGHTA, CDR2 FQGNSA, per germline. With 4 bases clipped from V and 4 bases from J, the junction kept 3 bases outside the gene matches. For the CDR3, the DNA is TGTGCCAGCAGCTCAGGGGGACTCTATGGCTACACCTTC. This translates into CASSSGGLYGYTF.

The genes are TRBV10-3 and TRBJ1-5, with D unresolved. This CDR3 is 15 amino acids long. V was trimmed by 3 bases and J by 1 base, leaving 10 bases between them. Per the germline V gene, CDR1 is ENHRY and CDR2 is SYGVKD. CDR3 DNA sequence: TGTGCCATCAGTGAAGAGGGCAGAAGCAATCAGCCCCAGCATTTT. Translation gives CAISEEGRSNQPQHF.

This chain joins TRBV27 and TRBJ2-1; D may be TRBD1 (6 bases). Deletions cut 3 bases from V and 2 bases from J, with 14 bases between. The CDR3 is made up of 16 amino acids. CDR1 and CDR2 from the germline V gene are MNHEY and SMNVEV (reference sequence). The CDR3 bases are TGTGCCAGCAGTTTGGTGGGCAGGGGTCCCTACAATGAGCAGTTCTTC. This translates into CASSLVGRGPYNEQFF.

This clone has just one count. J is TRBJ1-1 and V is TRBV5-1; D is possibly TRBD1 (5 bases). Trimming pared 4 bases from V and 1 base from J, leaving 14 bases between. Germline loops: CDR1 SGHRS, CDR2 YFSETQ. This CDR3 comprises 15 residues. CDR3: CASSPAGTGNTEAFF. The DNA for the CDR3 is TGCGCCAGCAGCCCGGCCGGGACTGGGAACACTGAAGCTTTCTTT.

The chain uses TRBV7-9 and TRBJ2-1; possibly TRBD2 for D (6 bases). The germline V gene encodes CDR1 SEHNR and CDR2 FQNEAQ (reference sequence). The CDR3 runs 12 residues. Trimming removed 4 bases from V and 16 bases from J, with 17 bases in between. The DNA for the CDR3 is TGTGCCAGCAGCTGGGGGGACTTCCTCCAATTCTTC. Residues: CASSWGDFLQFF.

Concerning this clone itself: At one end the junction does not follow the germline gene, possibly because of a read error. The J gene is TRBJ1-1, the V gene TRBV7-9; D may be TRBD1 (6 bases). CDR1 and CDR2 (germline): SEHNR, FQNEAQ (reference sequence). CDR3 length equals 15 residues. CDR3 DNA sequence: TGTGCCAGCAGGTTAGCGGACAGTGCGAACACTGAAGCTTTCTTT. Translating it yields CASRLADSANTEAFF.

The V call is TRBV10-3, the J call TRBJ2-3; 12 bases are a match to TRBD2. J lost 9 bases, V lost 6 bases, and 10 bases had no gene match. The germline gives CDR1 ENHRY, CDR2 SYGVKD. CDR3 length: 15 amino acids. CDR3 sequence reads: CAIRDTSGRQGTQYF. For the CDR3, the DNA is TGTGCCATCAGGGATACTAGCGGGAGGCAAGGCACGCAGTATTTT.

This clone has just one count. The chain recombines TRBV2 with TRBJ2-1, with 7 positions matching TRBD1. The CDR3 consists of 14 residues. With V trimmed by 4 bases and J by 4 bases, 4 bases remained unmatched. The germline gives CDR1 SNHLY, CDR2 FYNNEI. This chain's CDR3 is CASSGPGQYNEQFF. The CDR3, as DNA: TGTGCCAGCAGTGGGCCGGGACAGTACAATGAGCAGTTCTTC.

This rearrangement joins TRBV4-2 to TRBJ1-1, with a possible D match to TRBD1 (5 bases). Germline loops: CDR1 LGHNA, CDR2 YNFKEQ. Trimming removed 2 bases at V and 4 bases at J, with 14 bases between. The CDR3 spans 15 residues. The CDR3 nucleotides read TGTGCCAGCAGCCAATCGCAGGGTCGGATCACTGAAGCTTTCTTT. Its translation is CASSQSQGRITEAFF.

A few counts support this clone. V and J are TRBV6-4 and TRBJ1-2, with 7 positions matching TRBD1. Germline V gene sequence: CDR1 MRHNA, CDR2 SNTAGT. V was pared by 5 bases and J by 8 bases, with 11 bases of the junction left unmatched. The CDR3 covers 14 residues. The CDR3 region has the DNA TGTGCCAGCAGTTACCGACAGGGAACGGGCGGCTACACCTTC. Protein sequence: CASSYRQGTGGYTF.

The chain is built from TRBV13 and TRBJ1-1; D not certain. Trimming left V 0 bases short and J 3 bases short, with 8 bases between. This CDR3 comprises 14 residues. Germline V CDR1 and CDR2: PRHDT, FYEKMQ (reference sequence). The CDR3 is CASSLGFTDTEAFF. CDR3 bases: TGTGCCAGCAGCTTAGGATTCACGGACACTGAAGCTTTCTTT.

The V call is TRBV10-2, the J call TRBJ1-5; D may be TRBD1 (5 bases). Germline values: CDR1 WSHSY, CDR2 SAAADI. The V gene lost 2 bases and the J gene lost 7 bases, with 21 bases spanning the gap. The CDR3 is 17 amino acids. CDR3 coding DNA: TGCGCCAGCAGTGAGGATCCCTGGGGGGGATCTTGGCAGCCCCAGCATTTT. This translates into CASSEDPWGGSWQPQHF.

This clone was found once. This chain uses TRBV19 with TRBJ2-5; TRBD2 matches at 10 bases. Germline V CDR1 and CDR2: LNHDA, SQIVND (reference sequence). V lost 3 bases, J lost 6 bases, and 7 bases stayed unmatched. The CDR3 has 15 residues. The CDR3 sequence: CASSMRLAGVQTQYF. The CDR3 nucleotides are TGTGCCAGTAGTATGCGGCTAGCGGGAGTGCAGACCCAGTACTTC.

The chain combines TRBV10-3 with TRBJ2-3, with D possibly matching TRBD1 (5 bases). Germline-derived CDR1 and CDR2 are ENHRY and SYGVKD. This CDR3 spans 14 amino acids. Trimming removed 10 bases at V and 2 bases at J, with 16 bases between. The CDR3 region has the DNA TGTGCCAGCTATAGGGGTGGAAACACAGATACGCAGTATTTT. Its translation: CASYRGGNTDTQYF.

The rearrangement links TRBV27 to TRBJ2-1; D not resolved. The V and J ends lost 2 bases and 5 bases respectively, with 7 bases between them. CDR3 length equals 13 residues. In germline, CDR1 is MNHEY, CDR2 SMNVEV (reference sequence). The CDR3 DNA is TGTGCCAGCAGTTTACTGGGCCACAATGAGCAGTTCTTC. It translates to CASSLLGHNEQFF.

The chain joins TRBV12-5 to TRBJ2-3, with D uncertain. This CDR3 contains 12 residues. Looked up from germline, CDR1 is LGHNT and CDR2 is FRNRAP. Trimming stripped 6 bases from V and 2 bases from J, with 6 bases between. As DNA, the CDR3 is TGTGCTAGTGGCCTGGCCACAGATACGCAGTATTTT. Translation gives CASGLATDTQYF.